This entry is about one TCR beta chain. This entry is derived from a study of blood T cell repertoires in COVID-19. Generated by immunoSEQ multiplex PCR, the TCRdb table keeps only in-frame clones and is missing some. Of nearly 250,000 clones listed, 65% to 90% were seen once; the top ten hold around 10%. The germline CDR1 and CDR2 sequences are SEHNR and FQNEAQ (reference sequence). J was trimmed by 2 bases and V by 11 bases; bases with no gene match: 14. The CDR3 extends over 15 amino acids. The sample taken for sequencing was PBMCs or T cells enriched from blood (not recorded which). This chain connects TRBV7-9 to TRBJ1-2; 7 positions agree with TRBD1. This TCR came from a woman between 50 and 59 years old with acute COVID-19. In nucleotides, the CDR3 is TGTGCCGGCGACAGGGATTTGGCAGGGAACTATGGCTACACCTTC. Amino acids: CAGDRDLAGNYGYTF.